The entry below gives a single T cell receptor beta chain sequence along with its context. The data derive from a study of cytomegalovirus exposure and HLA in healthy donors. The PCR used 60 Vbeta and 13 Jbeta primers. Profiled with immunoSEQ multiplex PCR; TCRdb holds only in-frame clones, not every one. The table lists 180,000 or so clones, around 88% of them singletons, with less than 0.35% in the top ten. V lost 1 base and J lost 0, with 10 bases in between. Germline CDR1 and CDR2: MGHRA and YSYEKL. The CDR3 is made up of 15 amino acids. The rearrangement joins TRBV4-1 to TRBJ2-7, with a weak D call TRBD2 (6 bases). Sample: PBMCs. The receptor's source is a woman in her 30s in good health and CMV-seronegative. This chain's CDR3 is CASSQVYGSSYEQYF. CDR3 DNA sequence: TGCGCCAGCAGCCAAGTATACGGGAGCTCCTACGAGCAGTACTTC.